The 22 T cell receptor beta chains below all came from one sample that was sequenced in a study of blood T cell repertoires in COVID-19. The method was immunoSEQ multiplex PCR; TCRdb's version includes in-frame clones alone and lacks a portion of them. The sample includes roughly 150,000 clones, roughly 91% of them seen just once. Sequencing was performed on peripheral blood. The source of these receptors is a man between 18 and 35 years old with acute or convalescent COVID-19.

The CDR3 reads CAWSEQGPSYEQYF. In nucleotides, the CDR3 is TGTGCCTGGAGTGAACAGGGTCCCTCCTACGAGCAGTACTTC. This rearrangement joins TRBV30 to TRBJ2-7; tentatively, D is TRBD1 (6 bases). The CDR3 loop spans 14 amino acids. Trimming took 1 base from V and 0 from J, leaving 10 bases between them. The germline V gene encodes CDR1 GTSNPN and CDR2 SVGIG (reference sequence).

V and J are TRBV3-1 (or the pseudogene TRBV3-2) and TRBJ1-1; D call uncertain. The germline CDR1 and CDR2 sequences are LGHDT and YNNKEL (reference sequence). This CDR3 region has 15 residues. V gave up 5 bases and J gave up 4 bases, with 17 bases separating them. The CDR3: CASSSSMTGSTEAFF. As DNA, the CDR3 is TGTGCCAGCAGCTCATCTATGACGGGGAGCACTGAAGCTTTCTTT.

The chain uses TRBV7-2 and TRBJ2-2; no clear D gene. CDR3 size: 15 residues. V was cut by 1 base and J by 1 base, with 7 bases left in between. CDR1 and CDR2 (germline): SGHTA, FQGNSA. The CDR3 loop is CASSLVAVNTGELFF. The CDR3 bases are TGTGCCAGCAGCTTAGTGGCGGTGAACACCGGGGAGCTGTTTTTT.

The genes are TRBV6-6 and TRBJ1-1, with TRBD1 matching over 7 bases. Germline trimming cut 8 bases from V and 8 bases from J; bases unmatched to any gene: 5. The CDR3 extends over 11 amino acids. Germline V gene data show CDR1 as MNHNY and CDR2 as SVGAGI (reference sequence). DNA of the CDR3: TGTGCCAGCGGCACACAGGGGGAAGCTTTCTTT. Translating gives CASGTQGEAFF.

CDR3 sequence: CASSLGSGSSNQPQHF. The CDR3 DNA reads TGCGCCAGCAGCTTGGGGTCGGGGTCTAGCAATCAGCCCCAGCATTTT. This chain uses TRBV5-1 with TRBJ1-5, with D unclear. This CDR3 is 16 amino acids long. CDR1 SGHRS and CDR2 YFSETQ come from the germline V gene. V gave up 0 bases and J gave up 0 bases, with 10 bases separating them.

The chain combines TRBV6-5 with TRBJ1-1, with D uncertain. The germline gives CDR1 MNHEY, CDR2 SVGAGI. Deletions cut 4 bases from V and 5 bases from J, with 11 bases between. This CDR3 comprises 13 residues. The CDR3 coding sequence is TGTGCCAGCAGTTCAGGCCAGCGGACTGAAGCTTTCTTT. Translation gives CASSSGQRTEAFF.

The chain has TRBV14 and TRBJ2-7, with 7 bases lining up with TRBD1. Germline lookup yields CDR1 SGHDN and CDR2 FVKESK. The CDR3 length is 15 residues. Trimming removed 3 bases from V and 3 bases from J; junction bases left unmatched: 8. CDR3 sequence: CASSQPGQSYYEQYF. The CDR3 DNA follows: TGTGCCAGCAGCCAGCCGGGACAGTCTTACTACGAGCAGTACTTC.

The rearrangement uses TRBV7-9 and TRBJ1-4; D gene unclear. This CDR3 spans 14 amino acids. V shed 1 base and J shed 8 bases, with 11 bases lying between them. Per germline, CDR1 SEHNR and CDR2 FQNEAQ (reference sequence). CDR3 coding DNA: TGTGCCAGCAGCTTAGGGTTGCCGAGCGAAAAACTGTTTTTT. It is translated as CASSLGLPSEKLFF.

This clone was observed a single time. This sequence joins TRBV5-1 and TRBJ2-7; TRBD2 aligns across 10 bases. V dropped 4 bases and J dropped 2; count of bases not matched to a gene: 9. Germline-derived CDR1 and CDR2 are SGHRS and YFSETQ. The CDR3 is 16 residues long. The CDR3 loop reads CASSGTGTSVTYEQYF. As DNA, the CDR3 is TGCGCCAGCAGCGGGACCGGGACTAGCGTGACCTACGAGCAGTACTTC. Complete variable domain (other parts from reference TRBV5-1 and TRBJ2-7): KAGVTQTPRYLIKTRGQQVTLSCSPISGHRSVSWYQQTPGQGLQFLFEYFSETQRNKGNFPGRFSGRQFSNSRSEMNVSTLELGDSALYLCASSGTGTSVTYEQYFGPGTRLTVT.

The V and J genes are TRBV6-5 and TRBJ2-7; D is undetermined. Between the trimmed V and J ends, which lost 2 bases and 3 bases, there was a span of 11 bases. Germline assignment: CDR1 MNHEY and CDR2 SVGAGI. CDR3 length equals 14 residues. CDR3 nucleotide sequence: TGTGCCAGCAGTTACGGGCAGAAATTCTACGAGCAGTACTTC. Translated, it gives CASSYGQKFYEQYF.

J is TRBJ2-7 and V is TRBV6-6, with D perhaps matching TRBD1 (5 bases). The length of the CDR3 is 13 residues. The germline V gene encodes CDR1 MNHNY and CDR2 SVGAGI (reference sequence). Trimming took off 9 bases at V and 3 bases at J, with 15 bases between the two ends. The CDR3: CASLSTEDYEQYF. The CDR3, as DNA: TGTGCCAGTCTCTCGACAGAGGACTACGAGCAGTACTTC.

The CDR3 DNA is TGTGCCAGCAGCCCTGTGGGAGGTACCTACAATGAGCAGTTCTTC. It codes for CASSPVGGTYNEQFF. J is TRBJ2-1 and V is TRBV7-6, with a weak D call TRBD2 (6 bases). The CDR3 runs 15 residues. V was shortened by 5 bases and J by 2 bases, with 13 bases between the two germline ends. Germline V gene sequence: CDR1 SGHVS, CDR2 FNYEAQ.

V and J are TRBV7-7 and TRBJ2-5; TRBD1 aligns across 8 bases. CDR3 length: 15 amino acids. The V gene end was trimmed by 5 bases and the J gene end by 4 bases; junction bases not matched to a gene: 9. The germline gives CDR1 SSHAT, CDR2 FNYEAQ (reference sequence). The CDR3 is CASSPTGDRGETQYF. The DNA of the CDR3 is TGTGCCAGCAGCCCGACAGGGGACCGCGGAGAGACCCAGTACTTC.

CDR3 loop: CASRGRTGFAEAFF. CDR3 sequence (DNA): TGTGCCAGCAGGGGCAGGACAGGGTTCGCTGAAGCTTTCTTT. This chain connects TRBV2 to TRBJ1-1; 8 nucleotides align to TRBD1. CDR1 SNHLY and CDR2 FYNNEI come from the germline V gene. The CDR3 has 14 residues. J lost 6 bases, V lost 6 bases, and 9 bases had no gene match.

V and J are TRBV7-9 and TRBJ1-2, with 7 nucleotides matching TRBD1. The CDR3 has 17 amino acids. Looked up from germline, CDR1 is SEHNR and CDR2 is FQNEAQ (reference sequence). J lost 2 bases, V lost 0 bases, and 9 bases had no gene match. This CDR3 reads CASSLALSQGGNYGYTF. For the CDR3, the DNA is TGTGCCAGCAGCTTAGCATTGTCGCAGGGGGGCAACTATGGCTACACCTTC.

This clone appeared a single time. This chain connects TRBV5-5 to TRBJ1-1; the D gene is possibly TRBD1 (6 bases). The V end was cut by 3 bases, the J end by 7 bases, with 16 bases between. Germline V lookup: CDR1 SGHKS, CDR2 YYEKEE (reference sequence). The CDR3 consists of 14 residues. CDR3 sequence (DNA): TGTGCCAGCAGCTCCCTCTGGGGGCAGAGTGAAGCTTTCTTT. Amino acid sequence: CASSSLWGQSEAFF. The whole variable domain, filled in from reference TRBV5-5 and TRBJ1-1, reads DAGVTQSPTHLIKTRGQQVTLRCSPISGHKSVSWYQQVLGQGPQFIFQYYEKEERGRGNFPDRFSARQFPNYSSELNVNALLLGDSALYLCASSSLWGQSEAFFGQGTRLTVV.

The DNA of the CDR3 is TGTGCCAGCAGACTCGGGGTAGGGCTGCCCCAGCATTTT. It is translated as CASRLGVGLPQHF. The chain carries TRBV27 and TRBJ1-5; D remains ambiguous. This CDR3 has 13 residues. Germline V lookup: CDR1 MNHEY, CDR2 SMNVEV (reference sequence). V was shortened by 6 bases and J by 9 bases, with 15 bases between the two germline ends.

This sequence joins TRBV6-5 and TRBJ1-6, with 7 bases matching TRBD1. CDR3 size: 15 residues. Trimming took 6 bases from V and 5 from J; bases not matched to a gene: 7. The germline V gene encodes CDR1 MNHEY and CDR2 SVGAGI. The CDR3 loop is CASRTTGSNNSPLHF. Written as DNA, the CDR3 is TGTGCCAGCAGGACGACAGGGAGTAATAATTCACCCCTCCACTTT.

Details on this clone: With a much larger clone just one base away, this may be a read error. The sample contains more than one DNA sequence encoding this CDR3. J is TRBJ2-5 and V is TRBV5-1; 9 nucleotides line up with TRBD1. The germline V gene encodes CDR1 SGHRS and CDR2 YFSETQ. The CDR3 totals 14 residues. J gave up 2 bases and V 3 bases, and 2 bases lay outside the gene matches. The CDR3 reads CASSWGQGQETQYF. The CDR3 DNA reads TGCGCCAGCAGCTGGGGACAGGGTCAAGAGACCCAGTACTTC.

The V and J genes are TRBV12-3 or TRBV12-4 and TRBJ2-5; TRBD2 might be the D (5 bases). Trimming took off 3 bases at V and 4 bases at J, with 9 bases between the two ends. This CDR3 has 13 amino acids. CDR3 DNA sequence: TGTGCCAGCAGTTTGGACTCGGCAGAGACCCAGTACTTC. It yields the protein CASSLDSAETQYF.

In this sample, this clone turned up once. The J gene is TRBJ1-2, the V gene TRBV7-9, with TRBD1 matching over 7 bases. Trimming at V came to 0 bases and at J to 6 bases, leaving 7 bases not matched to a gene. Germline V CDR1 and CDR2: SEHNR, FQNEAQ (reference sequence). The CDR3 runs to 15 residues. The chain's CDR3 is CASSLAQRGHHGYTF. The CDR3 region has the DNA TGTGCCAGCAGCTTAGCGCAGAGGGGGCATCATGGCTACACCTTC. Supplemented by reference TRBV7-9 and TRBJ1-2, the full variable domain reads DTGVSQNPRHKITKRGQNVTFRCDPISEHNRLYWYRQTLGQGPEFLTYFQNEAQLEKSRLLSDRFSAERPKGSFSTLEIQRTEQGDSAMYLCASSLAQRGHHGYTFGSGTRLTVV.

The V call is TRBV3-1 (or the pseudogene TRBV3-2), the J call TRBJ1-1; no definite D call. CDR3 size: 17 residues. Germline V CDR1 and CDR2: LGHDT, YNNKEL (reference sequence). Trimming removed 0 bases at V and 1 base at J, with 15 bases between. The CDR3, as DNA: TGTGCCAGCAGCCAAGAGCCTCGCAGTCGTGGGAACACTGAAGCTTTCTTT. It codes for CASSQEPRSRGNTEAFF.